These 25 T cell receptor beta chains share one sample of origin, sequenced in a study of early T cells in non-severe SARS-CoV-2 infection. TCRdb independently ran MiXCR on the 5' RACE reads; one entry per CDR3 protein. The sample shows 20,000 to 30,000 distinct CDR3 sequences, roughly 4.2% of them seen only once. Sequenced material: whole blood. The source of these receptors is an adult who was a healthcare worker with PCR-confirmed SARS-CoV-2 infection or an uninfected control (not recorded which).

This clonotype occurred many times. The gene calls are TRBV12-3 or TRBV12-4 and TRBJ2-1, with D maybe TRBD2 (6 bases). This CDR3 is built from 12 residues. Between the trimmed V and J ends, which lost 7 bases and 10 bases, there was a span of 14 bases. DNA for the CDR3: TGTGCCAGCACCGACCCCAGCGGGGAGCAGTTCTTC. Protein product: CASTDPSGEQFF.

Many counts were recorded for this clonotype. J is TRBJ2-7 and V is TRBV5-1; TRBD1 is a possible D gene (6 bases). The CDR3 is 16 amino acids. CDR1 SGHRS and CDR2 YFSETQ come from the germline V gene. V gave up 3 bases and J gave up 2 bases, with 18 bases separating them. CDR3 sequence reads: CASSSSRGLTPYEQYF. CDR3 nucleotide sequence: TGCGCCAGCAGCTCCTCCAGGGGCCTGACTCCCTACGAGCAGTACTTC.

The table lists this clonotype with many counts. The CDR3 protein is CASSFIVFGSPLHF. CDR3 coding DNA: TGTGCCAGCAGTTTCATAGTTTTTGGCTCACCCCTCCACTTT. This sequence joins TRBV28 and TRBJ1-6; D ambiguous. Germline V gives CDR1 MDHEN, CDR2 SYDVKM. The CDR3 has 14 amino acids. Trimming removed 3 bases at V and 10 bases at J, with 13 bases between.

This clonotype was detected many times. The chain recombines TRBV6-6 with TRBJ2-7; a possible D gene is TRBD1 (5 bases). The germline V gene encodes CDR1 MNHNY and CDR2 SVGAGI (reference sequence). The CDR3 totals 14 residues. The V and J ends lost 5 bases and 3 bases respectively, with 14 bases between them. In nucleotides, the CDR3 is TGTGCCAGCAGTCCGACGACAGTTTACTACGAGCAGTACTTC. Residues: CASSPTTVYYEQYF.

This clonotype has a handful of counts. The chain links TRBV7-3 to TRBJ2-1, with 11 bases identical to TRBD2. The germline V gene encodes CDR1 SGHTA and CDR2 FQGTGA. The CDR3 has 16 residues. V was pared by 4 bases and J by 10 bases, with 12 bases of the junction left unmatched. CDR3 in amino acids: CASSSQGTSGGAEQFF. DNA of the CDR3: TGTGCCAGCAGCTCCCAAGGGACTAGCGGAGGGGCGGAGCAGTTCTTC.

This clonotype was counted ten times or more. V usage is TRBV28 and J usage is TRBJ2-7; D not certain. This CDR3 spans 13 amino acids. Per germline, CDR1 MDHEN and CDR2 SYDVKM. Trimming stripped 7 bases from V and 0 bases from J, with 10 bases between. Written as DNA, the CDR3 is TGTGCCAGCACCCTCGACAACTCCTACGAGCAGTACTTC. It translates to CASTLDNSYEQYF.

The table lists this clonotype with many counts. The rearrangement uses TRBV15 and TRBJ2-3, with 8 bases that match TRBD2. The CDR3 contains 15 residues. V was pared by 0 bases and J by 3 bases, with 2 bases of the junction left unmatched. Germline lookup yields CDR1 LNHNV and CDR2 YYDKDF (reference sequence). The CDR3 coding sequence is TGTGCCACCAGCAGAGAAAGCGGGAGAACAGATACGCAGTATTTT. Its translation: CATSRESGRTDTQYF.

CDR3 bases: TGTGCCAGCAGCTACCAGCGGGGAAGCTCCTACGAGCAGTACTTC. Translating it yields CASSYQRGSSYEQYF. This chain uses TRBV7-2 with TRBJ2-7; 7 bases line up with TRBD2. V was clipped by 4 bases and J by 0 bases; unmatched bases: 6. CDR1 and CDR2 (germline): SGHTA, FQGNSA. This CDR3 has 15 amino acids.

This clonotype was observed at least ten times. The V gene is TRBV10-1, the J gene TRBJ2-3; 8 bases agree with TRBD2. Germline V CDR1 and CDR2: WNHNN, SYGVQD (reference sequence). This CDR3 contains 18 residues. The trim removed 4 bases at V and 1 base at J, leaving 13 bases unmatched. This CDR3 is CASSAAQVRREGTDTQYF. Written as DNA, the CDR3 is TGCGCCAGCAGTGCGGCCCAAGTAAGGCGGGAGGGCACAGATACGCAGTATTTT.

At least ten counts were recorded for this clonotype. The chain has TRBV18 and TRBJ2-3; TRBD2 agrees at 12 bases. The CDR3 has 18 residues. The germline V gene encodes CDR1 KGHSH and CDR2 LQKENI. With V trimmed by 2 bases and J by 0 bases, 6 bases remained unmatched. Here the CDR3 reads CASSPGTSGRPSTDTQYF. The CDR3, as DNA: TGTGCCAGCTCACCAGGGACTAGCGGGCGACCTAGCACAGATACGCAGTATTTT.

This clonotype was recorded many times. V usage is TRBV24-1 and J usage is TRBJ2-1, with D maybe TRBD1 (6 bases). Per germline, CDR1 KGHDR and CDR2 SFDVKD. V was cut by 3 bases and J by 9 bases, with 8 bases left in between. This CDR3 region has 12 residues. CDR3 protein: CATSDQGFEQFF. CDR3 DNA sequence: TGTGCCACCAGTGATCAGGGGTTTGAGCAGTTCTTC.

This clonotype appeared many times. This rearrangement joins TRBV5-5 to TRBJ2-5, with D uncertain. The V gene's germline CDR1 is SGHKS and CDR2 YYEKEE (reference sequence). The CDR3 covers 13 residues. The V gene lost 10 bases and the J gene lost 4 bases, with 17 bases spanning the gap. The CDR3 reads CAAALAERETQYF. The CDR3 coding sequence is TGTGCCGCCGCTTTGGCCGAGCGAGAGACCCAGTACTTC. Full variable domain (outside the CDR3, taken from reference TRBV5-5 and TRBJ2-5): DAGVTQSPTHLIKTRGQQVTLRCSPISGHKSVSWYQQVLGQGPQFIFQYYEKEERGRGNFPDRFSARQFPNYSSELNVNALLLGDSALYLCAAALAERETQYFGPGTRLLVL.

There are many counts of this clonotype. This chain joins TRBV9 and TRBJ2-7; unclear D gene. CDR1 and CDR2 (germline): SGDLS, YYNGEE. The V end was cut by 4 bases, the J end by 0 bases, with 8 bases between. The CDR3 is 13 residues long. DNA of the CDR3: TGTGCCAGCAGCCGTAGAAGCTCCTACGAGCAGTACTTC. This translates into CASSRRSSYEQYF.

This clonotype was counted ten times or more. The chain carries TRBV12-2 and TRBJ1-1; no DNA check was done on the table's D call, TRBD1. TRBV12-2 is classified as a pseudogene. The CDR3 has 17 residues. The CDR3 region has the DNA TGTGCAAGTCGCAACCAGGACAGGGGGCGCGGGAACACTGAAGCTTTCTTT. This codes for CASRNQDRGRGNTEAFF.

This clonotype was seen repeatedly, ten times or more. The chain links TRBV23-1 to TRBJ2-2, with D unclear. TRBV23-1 is filed as an ORF, its function uncertain. Trimming left V 2 bases short and J 7 bases short, with 5 bases between. CDR3 size: 12 residues. As DNA, the CDR3 is TGCGCCAGCAGTCAAATCGTCGGGGAGCTGTTTTTT. It specifies CASSQIVGELFF.

This clonotype was found a few times. This sequence joins TRBV29-1 and TRBJ1-1; D not resolved. Germline V gene lookup returns CDR1 SQVTM and CDR2 ANQGSEA. This CDR3 has 12 residues. V was cut by 3 bases and J by 7 bases, with 12 bases left in between. The CDR3 DNA follows: TGCAGCGTTGATCGAGGGTCGGGTGAAGCTTTCTTT. Its translation is CSVDRGSGEAFF.

The rearrangement uses TRBV10-3 and TRBJ2-7; no definite D call. The V and J ends lost 5 bases and 7 bases respectively, with 12 bases between them. This CDR3 is 12 amino acids long. Germline CDR1 and CDR2: ENHRY and SYGVKD. CDR3 DNA: TGTGCCATCAGTTCCGGGTCCAGAGAGCAGTACTTC. This encodes CAISSGSREQYF.

This clonotype occurred many times. The rearrangement links TRBV2 to TRBJ2-7; TRBD1 might be the D (6 bases). The CDR3 is made up of 13 amino acids. Germline V lookup: CDR1 SNHLY, CDR2 FYNNEI. V was cut by 6 bases and J by 0 bases, with 9 bases left in between. The CDR3 loop is CASRGTSSYEQYF. Here the CDR3 DNA reads TGTGCCAGCAGAGGGACAAGCTCCTACGAGCAGTACTTC.

This clonotype is medium-sized (0.01 to 0.1%) in the sample. The chain couples TRBV13 to TRBJ1-1; D may be TRBD1 (5 bases). The CDR3 consists of 13 residues. V lost 4 bases, J lost 5 bases, and 11 bases lay in between. Germline CDR1 PRHDT, CDR2 FYEKMQ (reference sequence). The CDR3 loop is CASSYQGRTEAFF. In nucleotides, the CDR3 is TGTGCCAGCAGCTATCAGGGTCGGACTGAAGCTTTCTTT.

In its sample, this clonotype was seen many times. This chain connects TRBV18 to TRBJ1-6; no firm D call. Germline V gene sequence: CDR1 KGHSH, CDR2 LQKENI. V was clipped by 2 bases and J by 10 bases, with 9 bases between them. The CDR3 totals 13 residues. The CDR3 loop reads CASSPGLNSPLHF. CDR3 DNA: TGTGCCAGCTCACCAGGGCTGAACTCACCCCTCCACTTT.

The table lists this clonotype with many counts. The chain uses TRBV11-2 and TRBJ2-2; 9 nucleotides agree with TRBD1. V shed 5 bases and J 4 bases; nucleotides not matched to a gene: 5. This CDR3 region has 15 residues. CDR1 is SGHAT and CDR2 is FQNNGV in the germline V gene. DNA of the CDR3: TGTGCCAGCAGCGGCGGACAGGGGCGCACCGGGGAGCTGTTTTTT. As protein: CASSGGQGRTGELFF.

The sample holds many counts of this clonotype. The chain recombines TRBV25-1 with TRBJ2-1, with 8 bases aligning to TRBD1. J lost 5 bases, V lost 3 bases, and 6 bases had no gene match. Germline V gene data show CDR1 as MGHDK and CDR2 as SYGVNS. The CDR3 spans 15 residues. The CDR3 loop is CASSEWGTGNNEQFF. The CDR3 DNA reads TGTGCCAGCAGTGAGTGGGGGACAGGCAACAATGAGCAGTTCTTC.

The sample holds many counts of this clonotype. The chain couples TRBV10-3 to TRBJ2-7; D possibly uses TRBD1 or TRBD2 (5 bases each). Germline assignment: CDR1 ENHRY and CDR2 SYGVKD. Trimming took 4 bases from V and 9 from J, leaving 22 bases between them. The CDR3 loop spans 15 amino acids. The CDR3 here is CAISGWGKEGLWQYF. As DNA, the CDR3 is TGTGCCATCAGTGGCTGGGGAAAAGAGGGGCTATGGCAGTACTTC.

A note on this clonotype: This CDR3 is missing its conserved last phenylalanine or tryptophan, likely due to a read error. The CDR3 DNA reads TGCGCCAGCAGCCTTAAGGACAGGGGCGAGCAGTACTCC. It encodes CASSLKDRGEQYS. The chain employs TRBV4-1 and TRBJ2-7, with 9 bases lining up with TRBD1. This CDR3 has 13 residues. CDR1 is MGHRA, CDR2 YSYEKL, per germline. The V segment lost 4 bases and the J segment 6 bases; nucleotides outside the gene matches: 4.

The sample holds many counts of this clonotype. The chain joins TRBV20-1 to TRBJ1-1, with D hard to call. Germline lookup yields CDR1 DFQATT and CDR2 SNEGSKA (reference sequence). V was shortened by 3 bases and J by 0 bases, with 5 bases between the two germline ends. The CDR3 covers 12 residues. CDR3 bases: TGCAGTGCTAGGTTGGTGAACACTGAAGCTTTCTTT. Translated, it gives CSARLVNTEAFF.